This entry lists 18 T cell receptor beta chains sequenced from one sample in a study of neurological immune-mediated disorders. TCRdb redid the calling of the 5' RACE reads with MiXCR, one entry per CDR3 protein. The table records about 38,000 distinct CDR3 sequences, 11% of them present only once. The specimen sequenced was CD4+ T cells from blood. These receptors were collected from a woman in her twenties or thirties with HTLV-1-associated myelopathy (HAM/TSP).

Ten or more counts support this clonotype. The chain is built from TRBV5-1 and TRBJ1-1; D may be TRBD1 (6 bases). Germline assignment: CDR1 SGHRS and CDR2 YFSETQ. The CDR3 is made up of 14 amino acids. V lost 0 bases to trimming and J lost 5 bases, with 11 bases between them. The CDR3 coding sequence is TGCGCCAGCAGCTTGGAGGGGGGGAATACTGAAGCTTTCTTT. Translated: CASSLEGGNTEAFF.

On this clonotype: No DNA is shown, since the ends of the CDR3 on it are uncertain; the CDR3 is the one TCRdb lists. The CDR3 here is CASSFYICSARGATDTQYF. The chain joins TRBV7-2 to TRBJ2-3; TRBD2 was called by the table and not checked on the DNA. Germline values: CDR1 SGHTA, CDR2 FQGNSA. Including both end residues, the CDR3 is 19 amino acids long.

The sample holds many counts of this clonotype. Here the CDR3 reads CASSLVAGDPRTEAFF. For the CDR3, the DNA is TGCGCCAGCAGCTTGGTGGCAGGGGACCCGAGGACTGAAGCTTTCTTT. The chain joins TRBV5-1 to TRBJ1-1; D is perhaps TRBD1 (6 bases). Trimming removed 0 bases at V and 5 bases at J, with 17 bases between. CDR1 and CDR2 (germline): SGHRS, YFSETQ. The CDR3 is made up of 16 amino acids.

This clonotype was picked up many times. V usage is TRBV12-3 or TRBV12-4 and J usage is TRBJ1-6; D is possibly TRBD1 (5 bases). With 4 bases removed from V and 4 bases from J, the gap between germline ends came to 17 bases. The CDR3 is made up of 17 amino acids. CDR3 residues: CASSSSLRQTYNSPLHF. The CDR3 bases are TGTGCCAGCAGTTCATCACTAAGACAGACTTATAATTCACCCCTCCACTTT.

This clonotype came up many times. The V gene is TRBV11-2, the J gene TRBJ2-7, with 7 positions matching TRBD2. The CDR3 covers 15 residues. V was pared by 6 bases and J by 0 bases, with 8 bases of the junction left unmatched. The germline CDR1 and CDR2 sequences are SGHAT and FQNNGV. The CDR3 region is CASSREEGPSYEQYF. The CDR3 coding sequence is TGTGCCAGCAGTCGGGAGGAGGGCCCCTCCTACGAGCAGTACTTC.

This clonotype showed up many times. The gene calls are TRBV12-3 or TRBV12-4 and TRBJ2-3, with D unresolved. V lost 6 bases and J lost 1, with 14 bases in between. The CDR3 length is 15 residues. The CDR3 nucleotides are TGTGCCAGCAGACCTGGCAGAACGGGCACAGATACGCAGTATTTT. As protein: CASRPGRTGTDTQYF.

This clonotype was detected many times. The gene calls are TRBV14 and TRBJ2-1; 7 bases are shared with TRBD2. This CDR3 comprises 15 residues. Germline V gene data show CDR1 as SGHDN and CDR2 as FVKESK. The ends lost 2 bases at V and 5 bases at J; junction bases unmatched: 6. DNA for the CDR3: TGTGCCAGCAGCCAATCTCGGGGGGTTAACAATGAGCAGTTCTTC. It yields the protein CASSQSRGVNNEQFF. The variable domain in full, completed from reference TRBV14 and TRBJ2-1, reads EAGVTQFPSHSVIEKGQTVTLRCDPISGHDNLYWYRRVMGKEIKFLLHFVKESKQDESGMPNNRFLAERTGGTYSTLKVQPAELEDSGVYFCASSQSRGVNNEQFFGPGTRLTVL.

This clonotype was seen ten or more times. The V and J genes are TRBV4-1 and TRBJ1-1; D is ambiguous. Trimming removed 2 bases from V and 4 bases from J, with 11 bases in between. This CDR3 region has 14 residues. CDR1 and CDR2 (germline): MGHRA, YSYEKL. CDR3 sequence reads: CASSQLGWSTEAFF. CDR3 DNA sequence: TGCGCCAGCAGCCAACTGGGTTGGAGCACTGAAGCTTTCTTT.

The rearrangement links TRBV12-3 or TRBV12-4 to TRBJ2-6; maybe TRBD1 (5 bases). The CDR3 is made up of 15 amino acids. Deletions cut 1 base from V and 2 bases from J, with 6 bases between. CDR3 DNA: TGTGCCAGCAGTTTAGAAGGGGCTGGGGCCAACGTCCTGACTTTC. It translates to CASSLEGAGANVLTF.

The rearrangement joins TRBV7-3 to TRBJ2-1; TRBD2 aligns across 9 bases. From germline, CDR1 is SGHTA and CDR2 FQGTGA. This CDR3 is 15 amino acids long. V lost 5 bases, J lost 3 bases, and 5 bases stayed unmatched. In DNA, the CDR3 is TGTGCCAGCAGCATTGGGACTAGCAGCTACAATGAGCAGTTCTTC. Translating gives CASSIGTSSYNEQFF. The whole variable domain, remainder taken from reference TRBV7-3 and TRBJ2-1, is GAGVSQTPSNKVTEKGKYVELRCDPISGHTALYWYRQSLGQGPEFLIYFQGTGAADDSGLPNDRFFAVRPEGSVSTLKIQRTERGDSAVYLCASSIGTSSYNEQFFGPGTRLTVL.

This clonotype was seen repeatedly, ten times or more. This chain uses TRBV3-1 with TRBJ2-7; D not certain. V dropped 1 base and J dropped 4 bases, with 5 bases sitting between them. CDR1 is LGHDT and CDR2 is YNNKEL in the germline V gene (reference sequence). The length of the CDR3 is 12 residues. In DNA form, the CDR3 reads TGTGCCAGCAGCCAAGTGCAGTACGAGCAGTACTTC. This sequence encodes CASSQVQYEQYF.

This clonotype was recorded many times. DNA for the CDR3: TGTGCCACCAGCAGAGTCGTACAGGGGGGATCACCCCTCCACTTT. Translation: CATSRVVQGGSPLHF. The rearrangement uses TRBV15 and TRBJ1-6; 8 positions agree with TRBD1. V lost 1 base and J lost 10; bases outside the gene matches: 6. The CDR3 extends over 15 amino acids. Germline CDR1 reads LNHNV; CDR2 reads YYDKDF (reference sequence).

In this sample, this clonotype turned up many times. This chain joins TRBV5-1 and TRBJ1-3, with no clear D. Trimming shortened V by 4 bases and J by 0 bases, and 20 bases separated the two germline ends. Germline CDR1 SGHRS, CDR2 YFSETQ. This CDR3 is 18 amino acids long. The CDR3 region is CASSLGGSDLHSGNTIYF. CDR3 nucleotides: TGCGCCAGCAGCCTCGGAGGGAGTGACTTACACTCTGGAAACACCATATATTTT.

This clonotype was detected many times. V usage is TRBV30 and J usage is TRBJ1-2, with D possibly being TRBD1 (6 bases). The V end lost 3 bases, the J end lost 5 bases, and 10 bases lay between the germline ends. CDR1 is GTSNPN and CDR2 is SVGIG in the germline V gene (reference sequence). The CDR3 sequence is 12 residues long. The CDR3 region is CAWRDGQYGYTF. In DNA, the CDR3 is TGTGCCTGGAGGGATGGACAGTATGGCTACACCTTC.

Many counts were recorded for this clonotype. The gene calls are TRBV9 and TRBJ2-3; 9 positions agree with TRBD2. The germline V gene has CDR1 SGDLS and CDR2 YYNGEE. Unmatched junction bases numbered 2, after V lost 0 bases and J lost 0 bases. The CDR3 runs 16 residues. The CDR3 DNA reads TGTGCCAGCAGCGTAGTAGCGGGGGCTAGCACAGATACGCAGTATTTT. Protein: CASSVVAGASTDTQYF.

This clonotype occurred many times. This chain connects TRBV5-1 to TRBJ1-6; no clear D gene. Between the trimmed V and J ends, which lost 4 bases and 7 bases, there was a span of 12 bases. CDR1 SGHRS and CDR2 YFSETQ come from the germline V gene. The CDR3 runs to 14 residues. CDR3 coding DNA: TGCGCCAGCAGCCCGGAGGCAGAGAATTCACCCCTCCACTTT. Protein: CASSPEAENSPLHF.

Within the sample, this clonotype is medium-sized. The genes are TRBV2 and TRBJ2-3, with D perhaps matching TRBD1 (6 bases). The V gene's germline CDR1 is SNHLY and CDR2 FYNNEI. The CDR3 totals 13 residues. V was trimmed by 2 bases and J by 7 bases, leaving 10 bases between them. The CDR3 region is CASSEQGTNTQYF. In DNA form, the CDR3 reads TGTGCCAGCAGTGAACAAGGGACAAATACGCAGTATTTT.

This clonotype was detected ten times or more. This rearrangement joins TRBV2 to TRBJ1-4; unclear D gene. Per germline, CDR1 SNHLY and CDR2 FYNNEI. The CDR3 has 14 amino acids. V was cut by 7 bases and J by 7 bases, with 16 bases left in between. This chain's CDR3 is CASNGGRLGEKLFF. In nucleotides, the CDR3 is TGTGCCAGCAACGGAGGTAGACTGGGTGAAAAACTGTTTTTT.